The 3 T cell receptor beta chains given below trace back to one sample, sequenced in a study of cytomegalovirus exposure and HLA in healthy donors. The PCR used 60 Vbeta and 13 Jbeta primers. The protocol was immunoSEQ multiplex PCR, while the TCRdb copy is restricted to in-frame clones and leaves out a portion. The sample has roughly 100,000 clones, and its top ten clones hold 3% to 3.5%. The sequenced sample consisted of PBMCs. These receptors originate from a man aged 40-49 years in good health and CMV-seronegative.

This chain joins TRBV5-8 and TRBJ1-1; D might be TRBD1 (6 bases). The V gene lost 3 bases and the J gene lost 4 bases, with 16 bases spanning the gap. The germline V gene has CDR1 SGHTS and CDR2 YDEGEE. The CDR3 loop spans 15 amino acids. CDR3: CASSYVKGVRTEAFF. CDR3 nucleotides: TGTGCCAGCAGCTACGTGAAGGGGGTTCGCACTGAAGCTTTCTTT.

The V and J genes are TRBV11-2 and TRBJ1-6, with 7 bases lining up with TRBD1. The V gene's germline CDR1 is SGHAT and CDR2 FQNNGV. CDR3 length equals 15 residues. The V and J ends lost 6 bases and 9 bases, in that order; junction bases with no gene match: 11. The CDR3 region is CASSLGGAVASPLHF. The CDR3, as DNA: TGTGCCAGCAGTCTAGGGGGCGCGGTAGCTTCACCCCTCCACTTT.

The chain employs TRBV9 and TRBJ1-1, with 8 bases fitting TRBD1. The germline V gene has CDR1 SGDLS and CDR2 YYNGEE. The CDR3 loop spans 13 amino acids. With V trimmed by 4 bases and J by 3 bases, 2 bases remained unmatched. The CDR3 DNA reads as TGTGCCAGCAGCCAACAGGGGGACACTGAAGCTTTCTTT. As protein: CASSQQGDTEAFF.